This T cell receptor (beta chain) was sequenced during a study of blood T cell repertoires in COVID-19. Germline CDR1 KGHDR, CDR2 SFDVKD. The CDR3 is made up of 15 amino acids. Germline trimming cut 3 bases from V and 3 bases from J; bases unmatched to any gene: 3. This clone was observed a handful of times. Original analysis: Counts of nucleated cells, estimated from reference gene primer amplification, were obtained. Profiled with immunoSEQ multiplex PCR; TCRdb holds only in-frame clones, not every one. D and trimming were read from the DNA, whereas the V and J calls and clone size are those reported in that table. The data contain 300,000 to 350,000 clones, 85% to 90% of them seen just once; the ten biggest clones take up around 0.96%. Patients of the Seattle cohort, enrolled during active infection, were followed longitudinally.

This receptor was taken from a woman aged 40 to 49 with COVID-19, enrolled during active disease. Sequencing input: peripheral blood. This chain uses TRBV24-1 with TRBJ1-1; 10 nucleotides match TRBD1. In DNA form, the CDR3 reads TGTGCCACCAGTGATGGGGGGACAGGGGACACTGAAGCTTTCTTT. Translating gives CATSDGGTGDTEAFF.